This TCR beta chain derives from a study of radiotherapy plus CTLA-4 blockade in lung cancer. This CDR3 is 14 amino acids long. The germline V gene has CDR1 GTSNPN and CDR2 SVGIG (reference sequence). V was cut by 3 bases and J by 6 bases, with 17 bases left in between. Sequencing used immunoSEQ multiplex PCR; TCRdb keeps in-frame clones, though not all of them. The sample includes 40,000 to 45,000 clones, about 75% of them seen just once. The clonotype comes from a human donor with non-small cell lung cancer who had stable disease on radiotherapy plus ipilimumab. The material sequenced was peripheral blood, taken from a patient treated with radiotherapy plus ipilimumab. The V call is TRBV30, the J call TRBJ1-1; perhaps TRBD1 as D (6 bases). In DNA form, the CDR3 reads TGTGCCTGGAGCCTCGGGACATCTGGCGCTGAAGCTTTCTTT. It yields the protein CAWSLGTSGAEAFF.